This T cell receptor (beta chain) was identified during a study of neurological immune-mediated disorders (dated by TCRdb to the late 2010s). About the full investigation: Of the approximately 34 multiple sclerosis patients, approximately 30 had relapsing-remitting MS and 3 had secondary progressive MS. Peripheral blood TCR-beta repertoires from patients with HTLV-I-associated myelopathy (HAM/TSP), patients with multiple sclerosis, and healthy controls were compared in the study using UMI-based sequencing. The 106 TCR-beta libraries included longitudinal samples, technical triplicates and paired sorted CD4+ and CD8+ T-cell subsets alongside PBMC samples. The cohort included around 70 subjects: about 15 with HAM/TSP, about 34 with multiple sclerosis, and some 20 healthy controls.

cDNA was synthesized by template-switch 5'RACE using a primer carrying a 10-nucleotide random unique molecular identifier by which each TCR transcript was tagged. Every sequencing run covered 15-18 subjects and yielded more than 180 million TCR-beta sequences. Total RNA was extracted with the RNeasy kit. Using the KAPA Real-time Library Amplification kit, TCR-beta VDJ regions were amplified with primers for the TCR constant region and the 5'RACE anchor. Sample indexes and Illumina adaptors were added in a first PCR, after which library yield was increased in a second PCR. After purification with Ampure beads, the TCR product of roughly 650 bp was size-selected on a 2% E-gel SizeSelection system. Before pooling, library quality was assessed on a Bioanalyzer, concentration was determined with Qubit, and library quantification was performed with the Kapa Library Quantification kit. An Illumina HiSeq 2500 was used to sequence the libraries paired-end at 2 x 150 bp. To increase sequence diversity, roughly 24-32% phiX was spiked into each library pool. The authors processed their data as follows. Quality-filtered reads were processed with the UMI-based MiGEC pipeline, and over 90% of raw TCR sequences were removed by the MiGEC pipeline during error correction. VDJ genes were aligned to IMGT germline references, and each clonotype was defined by a unique CDR3 amino acid sequence together with V-J genes. Clonal expansion, Shannon diversity, and CDR3 relatedness (CalcPairwiseDistances, ClusterSamples) were evaluated with VDJtools, and phylogenetic trees were built with CLCbio workbench. A clone was classed as expanded if it had 8 or more unique UMIs, a cutoff based on coefficient-of-variation modelling across technical triplicates. TCRdb redid the processing of the public reads, applying fastp at Q25 and MiXCR, and retained in-frame beta chains. Under each unique CDR3 protein, matching rows form one entry showing the most common genes and DNA. The V and J calls and clone size are TCRdb's, not the authors'. In this sample the table shows tens of thousands of distinct CDR3 sequences, around 2.6% of which occur a single time. The biggest ten clones account for 1.1% of the sample.

Libraries from unsorted PBMCs were made from 2 million PBMCs kept in RNAlater at -80 degrees C until RNA extraction. The multiple sclerosis patients were enrolled in a US clinical protocol that used magnetic resonance imaging to evaluate disease progression. Peripheral blood was subjected to Ficoll-Hypaque density gradient centrifugation to isolate PBMCs, which were then cryopreserved in liquid nitrogen. This clonotype was seen many times. The clone's antigen remains unknown. Base qualities are not recorded, but no much larger clone differs from it by a single base. General findings and caveats noted by the study authors: TCR clonal expansion was greatest in HAM/TSP patients and smallest in MS patients, who ranked below even healthy controls. No clinical or MRI features were associated with the MS cluster, and the authors said that larger cohorts are needed. Across subjects, expanded clones never shared an identical CDR3 amino acid sequence, which suggests that the TCR-beta repertoires in every group were private. Phylogenetic analysis grouped repertoires from 18 of 34 MS patients into a cluster of related CDR3 sequences, suggesting a possible repertoire-level signature.

This TCR derives from a woman aged 30 to 39 with multiple sclerosis. The specimen was PBMCs.

The CDR3 here reads CASSSSSGANVLTF. In nucleotide form, the sequence is TGCGCCAGCAGCTCTTCCTCTGGGGCCAACGTCCTGACTTTC. This chain is built from TRBV5-1 and TRBJ2-6; the D gene remains uncertain. CDR1 and CDR2, per the germline V gene, are SGHRS and YFSETQ. The CDR3 sequence holds 14 residues, the cysteine and phenylalanine included. Solely the CDR3 DNA is kept, with 42 bases framed from the first base. V gives up 3 bases and J gives up 0 bases, and the segment between their germline ends measures 4 bases.